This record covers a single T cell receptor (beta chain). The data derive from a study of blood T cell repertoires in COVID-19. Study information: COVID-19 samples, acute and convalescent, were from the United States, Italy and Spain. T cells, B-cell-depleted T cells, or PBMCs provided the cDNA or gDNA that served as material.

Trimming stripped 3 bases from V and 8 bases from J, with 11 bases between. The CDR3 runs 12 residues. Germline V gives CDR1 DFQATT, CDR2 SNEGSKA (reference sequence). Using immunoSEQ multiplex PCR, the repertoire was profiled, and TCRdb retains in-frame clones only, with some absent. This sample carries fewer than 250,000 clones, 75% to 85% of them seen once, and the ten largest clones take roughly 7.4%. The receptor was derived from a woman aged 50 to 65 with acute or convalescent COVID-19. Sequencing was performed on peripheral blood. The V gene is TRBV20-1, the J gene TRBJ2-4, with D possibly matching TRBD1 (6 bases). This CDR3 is CSASGRGYIQYF. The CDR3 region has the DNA TGCAGTGCTAGTGGCAGGGGATACATTCAGTACTTC.